This T cell receptor beta chain is from a study of beta chain features in type 1 diabetes. Reverse transcription of all isolated RNA meant that expressed TCRB transcripts were sequenced. The method was immunoSEQ multiplex PCR; TCRdb's version includes in-frame clones alone and lacks a portion of them. The sample records 360,000 or so clones, roughly a fifth being singletons. The authors sorted CD4+ naive, central memory, regulatory and stem cell-like memory cells via CD45RO/CCR7/CD25/CD127/CD95/CD27. Trimming pared 1 base from V and 8 bases from J, leaving 6 bases between. Germline lookup yields CDR1 KGHSH and CDR2 LQKENI. The CDR3 extends over 12 amino acids. Whole-study findings and limits: When Type 1 diabetes patients were examined, their TCRB CDR3s proved moderately but significantly shorter in all four CD4+ subsets.

This clone was recorded a few times. The antigen is undetermined. The receptor was isolated from a woman between 18 and 29 years old in good health. The rearrangement uses TRBV18 and TRBJ2-1; a weak D match, TRBD1 (6 bases). The sequenced sample was naive CD4+ T cells from blood. The CDR3 reads CASSPQGDEQFF. CDR3 sequence (DNA): TGTGCCAGCTCACCACAGGGGGATGAGCAGTTCTTC.